The entry that follows covers one T cell receptor (beta chain) sequence. Its antigen is currently unknown. Donor material was obtained from healthy Finnish infants undergoing corrective surgery for congenital heart defects. The sample belongs to a study of human thymus T cells. Notes on the study in general: Seemingly biased V and J gene usage marked thymic and blood repertoires.

The ends were cut back, 6 bases at V and 7 bases at J, with 13 bases in the middle. The germline CDR1 and CDR2 sequences are SGHNT and YENEEA. The length of the CDR3 is 14 residues. Sequenced by immunoSEQ multiplex PCR; TCRdb stores in-frame clones only, minus some. The sample records over 35,000 clones, approximately 95% being singletons. This chain links TRBV11-3 with TRBJ1-6; TRBD1 is a possible D gene (5 bases). The receptor was derived from a boy under two years old with a congenital heart defect but otherwise immunologically healthy. The sequenced sample consisted of blood. The CDR3 DNA sequence: TGTGCCAGCAGTTCCGGGACGGGGAATTCACCCCTCCACTTT. Amino acids: CASSSGTGNSPLHF.